This TCR beta chain was captured in a study of blood T cells in healthy people across ages. With a J-beta primer mix and a sample-barcoded 5' primer, a second PCR ran about 7 to 12 cycles. Each CDR3 protein is one row after TCRdb ran MiXCR on the 5' RACE reads. The table lists hundreds of thousands of distinct CDR3 sequences, about 50% of them singletons. Germline V gives CDR1 SGHRS, CDR2 YFSETQ. V lost 4 bases and J 5 bases, leaving 18 bases between the germline ends. There are 15 residues in the CDR3. V usage is TRBV5-1 and J usage is TRBJ1-2; D gene ambiguous. The sample comprised blood. The receptor was isolated from a woman older than 75 in good health. The CDR3: CASSQLGSGVYGYTF. As DNA, the CDR3 is TGCGCCAGCAGCCAGTTGGGTTCCGGGGTTTATGGCTACACCTTC. The full variable domain, with the rest looked up from reference TRBV5-1 and TRBJ1-2, is KAGVTQTPRYLIKTRGQQVTLSCSPISGHRSVSWYQQTPGQGLQFLFEYFSETQRNKGNFPGRFSGRQFSNSRSEMNVSTLELGDSALYLCASSQLGSGVYGYTFGSGTRLTVV.